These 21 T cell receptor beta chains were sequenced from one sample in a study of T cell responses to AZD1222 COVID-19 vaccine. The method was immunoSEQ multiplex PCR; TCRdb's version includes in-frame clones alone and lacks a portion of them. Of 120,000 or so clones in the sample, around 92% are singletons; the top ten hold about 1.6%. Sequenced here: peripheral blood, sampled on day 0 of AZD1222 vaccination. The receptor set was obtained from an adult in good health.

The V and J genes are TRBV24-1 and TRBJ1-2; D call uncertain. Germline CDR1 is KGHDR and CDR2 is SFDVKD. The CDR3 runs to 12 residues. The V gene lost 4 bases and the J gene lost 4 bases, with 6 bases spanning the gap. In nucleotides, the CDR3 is TGTGCCACCAGTGAACGGGGCTATGGCTACACCTTC. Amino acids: CATSERGYGYTF.

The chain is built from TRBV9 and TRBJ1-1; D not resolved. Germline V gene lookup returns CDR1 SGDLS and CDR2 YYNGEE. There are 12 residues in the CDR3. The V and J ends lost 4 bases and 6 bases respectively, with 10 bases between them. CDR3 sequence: CASSRDKPEAFF. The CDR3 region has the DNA TGTGCCAGCAGCAGGGATAAGCCTGAAGCTTTCTTT.

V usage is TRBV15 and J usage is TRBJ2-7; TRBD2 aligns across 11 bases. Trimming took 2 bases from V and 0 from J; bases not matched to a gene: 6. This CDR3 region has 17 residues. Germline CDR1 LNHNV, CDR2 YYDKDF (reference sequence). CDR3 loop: CATSRLLAGDDSYEQYF. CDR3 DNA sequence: TGTGCCACCAGCAGACTACTAGCGGGAGACGACTCCTACGAGCAGTACTTC.

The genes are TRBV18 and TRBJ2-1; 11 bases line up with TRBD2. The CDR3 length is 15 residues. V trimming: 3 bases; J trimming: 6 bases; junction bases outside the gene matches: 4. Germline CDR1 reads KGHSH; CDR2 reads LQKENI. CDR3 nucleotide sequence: TGTGCCAGCTCACCTAGCGGGAGGGTCTCCAATGAGCAGTTCTTC. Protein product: CASSPSGRVSNEQFF.

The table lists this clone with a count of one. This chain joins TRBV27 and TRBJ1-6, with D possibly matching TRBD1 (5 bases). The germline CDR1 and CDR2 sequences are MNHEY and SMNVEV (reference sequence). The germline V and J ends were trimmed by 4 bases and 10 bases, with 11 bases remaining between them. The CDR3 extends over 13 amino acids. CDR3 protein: CASSWGVASPLHF. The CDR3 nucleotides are TGTGCCAGCAGTTGGGGGGTAGCGTCACCCCTCCACTTT.

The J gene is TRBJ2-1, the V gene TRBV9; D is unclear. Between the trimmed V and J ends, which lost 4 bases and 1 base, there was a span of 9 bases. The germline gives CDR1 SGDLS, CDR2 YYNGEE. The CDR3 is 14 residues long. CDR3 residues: CASSLVGSYNEQFF. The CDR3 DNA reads TGTGCCAGCAGCCTCGTAGGGTCCTACAATGAGCAGTTCTTC.

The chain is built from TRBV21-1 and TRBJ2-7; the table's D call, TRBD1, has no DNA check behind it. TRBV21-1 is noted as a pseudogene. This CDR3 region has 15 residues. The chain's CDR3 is CASNTGQGATYEQYF. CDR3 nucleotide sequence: TGTGCCAGCAACACCGGACAGGGGGCAACCTACGAGCAGTACTTC.

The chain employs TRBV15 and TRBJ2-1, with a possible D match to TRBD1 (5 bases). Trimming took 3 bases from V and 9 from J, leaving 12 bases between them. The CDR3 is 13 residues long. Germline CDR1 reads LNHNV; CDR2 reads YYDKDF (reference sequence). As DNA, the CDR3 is TGTGCCACCAGCAGCGATACAGGTAGTGAGCAGTTCTTC. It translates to CATSSDTGSEQFF.

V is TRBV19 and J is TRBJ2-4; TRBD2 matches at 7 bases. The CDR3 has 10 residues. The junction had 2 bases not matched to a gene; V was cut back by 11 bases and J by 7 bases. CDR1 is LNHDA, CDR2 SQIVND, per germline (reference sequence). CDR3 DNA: TGTGCCGGGGGGGTCAACATTCAGTACTTC. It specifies CAGGVNIQYF.

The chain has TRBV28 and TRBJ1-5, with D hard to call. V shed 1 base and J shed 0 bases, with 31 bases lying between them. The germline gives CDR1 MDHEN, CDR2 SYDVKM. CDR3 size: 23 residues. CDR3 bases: TGTGCCAGCAGTTTATCATGGATGAGCAGGCTTTGGAGAACAAAGGATAGCAATCAGCCCCAGCATTTT. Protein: CASSLSWMSRLWRTKDSNQPQHF.

CDR3 sequence (DNA): TGTGCCAGCAGCTCCGGGCGAGCGGGAGGATTCTACGAGCAGTACTTC. It translates to CASSSGRAGGFYEQYF. This chain uses TRBV5-6 with TRBJ2-7, with 9 bases matching TRBD2. The V gene end was trimmed by 3 bases and the J gene end by 3 bases; junction bases not matched to a gene: 10. Germline V gene lookup returns CDR1 SGHDT and CDR2 YYEEEE. CDR3 length equals 16 residues.

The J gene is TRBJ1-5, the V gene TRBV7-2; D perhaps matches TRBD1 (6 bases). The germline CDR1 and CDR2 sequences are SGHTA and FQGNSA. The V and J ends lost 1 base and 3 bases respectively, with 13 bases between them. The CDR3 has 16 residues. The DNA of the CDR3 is TGTGCCAGCAGCTTAGTCGGGGGCACCCTCAATCAGCCCCAGCATTTT. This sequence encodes CASSLVGGTLNQPQHF. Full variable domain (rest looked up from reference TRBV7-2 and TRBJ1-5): GAGVSQSPSNKVTEKGKDVELRCDPISGHTALYWYRQSLGQGLEFLIYFQGNSAPDKSGLPSDRFSAERTGGSVSTLTIQRTQQEDSAVYLCASSLVGGTLNQPQHFGDGTRLSIL.

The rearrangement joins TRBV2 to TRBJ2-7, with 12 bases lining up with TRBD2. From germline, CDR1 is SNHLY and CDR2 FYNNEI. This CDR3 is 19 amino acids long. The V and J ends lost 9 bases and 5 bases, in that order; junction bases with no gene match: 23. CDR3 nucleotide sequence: TGTGCCAGTACCAGTCCGGCGACTAGCGGGAGAACTGGTTCCGACGAGCAGTACTTC. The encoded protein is CASTSPATSGRTGSDEQYF.

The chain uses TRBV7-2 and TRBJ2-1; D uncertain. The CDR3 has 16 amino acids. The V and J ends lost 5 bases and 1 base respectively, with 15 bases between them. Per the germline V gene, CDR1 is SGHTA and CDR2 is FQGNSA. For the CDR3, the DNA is TGTGCCAGCAGCCCAAGCTTGGCCGCGTCCTACAATGAGCAGTTCTTC. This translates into CASSPSLAASYNEQFF.

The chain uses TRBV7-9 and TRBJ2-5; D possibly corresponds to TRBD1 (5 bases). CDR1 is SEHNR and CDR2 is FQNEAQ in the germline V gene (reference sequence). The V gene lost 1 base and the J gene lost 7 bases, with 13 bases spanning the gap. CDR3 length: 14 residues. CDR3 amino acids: CASSLGSGLGTQYF. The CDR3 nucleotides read TGTGCCAGCAGCTTAGGATCAGGGCTAGGGACCCAGTACTTC.

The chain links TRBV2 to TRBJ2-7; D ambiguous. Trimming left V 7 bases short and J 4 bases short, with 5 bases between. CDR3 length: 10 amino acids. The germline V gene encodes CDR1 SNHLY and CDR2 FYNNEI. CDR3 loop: CASKDYEQYF. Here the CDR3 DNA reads TGTGCCAGCAAGGATTACGAGCAGTACTTC.

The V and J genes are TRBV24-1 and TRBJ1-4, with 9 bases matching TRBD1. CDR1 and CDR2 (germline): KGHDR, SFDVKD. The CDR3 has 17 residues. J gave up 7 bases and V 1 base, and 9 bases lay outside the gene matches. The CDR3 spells CATSDLVMGTGFEKLFF. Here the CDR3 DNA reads TGTGCCACCAGTGATTTAGTGATGGGGACAGGGTTTGAAAAACTGTTTTTT.

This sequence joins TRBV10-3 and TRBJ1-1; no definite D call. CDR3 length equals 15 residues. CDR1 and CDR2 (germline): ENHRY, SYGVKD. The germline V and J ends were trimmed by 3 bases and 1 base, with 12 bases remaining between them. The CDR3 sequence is CAISERLQQNTEAFF. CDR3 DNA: TGTGCCATCAGTGAACGATTGCAGCAGAACACTGAAGCTTTCTTT.

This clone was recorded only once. For the CDR3, the DNA is TGTGCCAGCAGTATCGGGACAGCGAGCACAGATACGCAGTATTTT. Translation gives CASSIGTASTDTQYF. V gene TRBV28 combines with J gene TRBJ2-3; 7 bases align to TRBD1. V trimming: 5 bases; J trimming: 0 bases; junction bases outside the gene matches: 5. The CDR3 is made up of 15 amino acids. Germline CDR1 MDHEN, CDR2 SYDVKM.

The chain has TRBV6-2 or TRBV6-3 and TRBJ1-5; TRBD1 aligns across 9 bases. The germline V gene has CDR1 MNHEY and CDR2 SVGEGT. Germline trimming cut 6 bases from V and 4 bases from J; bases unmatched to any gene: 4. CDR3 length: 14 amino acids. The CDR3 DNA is TGTGCCAGCAGCAGGACAGGGGCGAATCAGCCCCAGCATTTT. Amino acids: CASSRTGANQPQHF.

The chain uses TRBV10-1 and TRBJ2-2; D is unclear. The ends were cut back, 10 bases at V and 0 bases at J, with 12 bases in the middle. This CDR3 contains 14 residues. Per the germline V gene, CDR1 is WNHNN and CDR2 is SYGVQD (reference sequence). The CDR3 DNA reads TGCGCCACGCGGAGTAGTTCGAACACCGGGGAGCTGTTTTTT. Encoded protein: CATRSSSNTGELFF.